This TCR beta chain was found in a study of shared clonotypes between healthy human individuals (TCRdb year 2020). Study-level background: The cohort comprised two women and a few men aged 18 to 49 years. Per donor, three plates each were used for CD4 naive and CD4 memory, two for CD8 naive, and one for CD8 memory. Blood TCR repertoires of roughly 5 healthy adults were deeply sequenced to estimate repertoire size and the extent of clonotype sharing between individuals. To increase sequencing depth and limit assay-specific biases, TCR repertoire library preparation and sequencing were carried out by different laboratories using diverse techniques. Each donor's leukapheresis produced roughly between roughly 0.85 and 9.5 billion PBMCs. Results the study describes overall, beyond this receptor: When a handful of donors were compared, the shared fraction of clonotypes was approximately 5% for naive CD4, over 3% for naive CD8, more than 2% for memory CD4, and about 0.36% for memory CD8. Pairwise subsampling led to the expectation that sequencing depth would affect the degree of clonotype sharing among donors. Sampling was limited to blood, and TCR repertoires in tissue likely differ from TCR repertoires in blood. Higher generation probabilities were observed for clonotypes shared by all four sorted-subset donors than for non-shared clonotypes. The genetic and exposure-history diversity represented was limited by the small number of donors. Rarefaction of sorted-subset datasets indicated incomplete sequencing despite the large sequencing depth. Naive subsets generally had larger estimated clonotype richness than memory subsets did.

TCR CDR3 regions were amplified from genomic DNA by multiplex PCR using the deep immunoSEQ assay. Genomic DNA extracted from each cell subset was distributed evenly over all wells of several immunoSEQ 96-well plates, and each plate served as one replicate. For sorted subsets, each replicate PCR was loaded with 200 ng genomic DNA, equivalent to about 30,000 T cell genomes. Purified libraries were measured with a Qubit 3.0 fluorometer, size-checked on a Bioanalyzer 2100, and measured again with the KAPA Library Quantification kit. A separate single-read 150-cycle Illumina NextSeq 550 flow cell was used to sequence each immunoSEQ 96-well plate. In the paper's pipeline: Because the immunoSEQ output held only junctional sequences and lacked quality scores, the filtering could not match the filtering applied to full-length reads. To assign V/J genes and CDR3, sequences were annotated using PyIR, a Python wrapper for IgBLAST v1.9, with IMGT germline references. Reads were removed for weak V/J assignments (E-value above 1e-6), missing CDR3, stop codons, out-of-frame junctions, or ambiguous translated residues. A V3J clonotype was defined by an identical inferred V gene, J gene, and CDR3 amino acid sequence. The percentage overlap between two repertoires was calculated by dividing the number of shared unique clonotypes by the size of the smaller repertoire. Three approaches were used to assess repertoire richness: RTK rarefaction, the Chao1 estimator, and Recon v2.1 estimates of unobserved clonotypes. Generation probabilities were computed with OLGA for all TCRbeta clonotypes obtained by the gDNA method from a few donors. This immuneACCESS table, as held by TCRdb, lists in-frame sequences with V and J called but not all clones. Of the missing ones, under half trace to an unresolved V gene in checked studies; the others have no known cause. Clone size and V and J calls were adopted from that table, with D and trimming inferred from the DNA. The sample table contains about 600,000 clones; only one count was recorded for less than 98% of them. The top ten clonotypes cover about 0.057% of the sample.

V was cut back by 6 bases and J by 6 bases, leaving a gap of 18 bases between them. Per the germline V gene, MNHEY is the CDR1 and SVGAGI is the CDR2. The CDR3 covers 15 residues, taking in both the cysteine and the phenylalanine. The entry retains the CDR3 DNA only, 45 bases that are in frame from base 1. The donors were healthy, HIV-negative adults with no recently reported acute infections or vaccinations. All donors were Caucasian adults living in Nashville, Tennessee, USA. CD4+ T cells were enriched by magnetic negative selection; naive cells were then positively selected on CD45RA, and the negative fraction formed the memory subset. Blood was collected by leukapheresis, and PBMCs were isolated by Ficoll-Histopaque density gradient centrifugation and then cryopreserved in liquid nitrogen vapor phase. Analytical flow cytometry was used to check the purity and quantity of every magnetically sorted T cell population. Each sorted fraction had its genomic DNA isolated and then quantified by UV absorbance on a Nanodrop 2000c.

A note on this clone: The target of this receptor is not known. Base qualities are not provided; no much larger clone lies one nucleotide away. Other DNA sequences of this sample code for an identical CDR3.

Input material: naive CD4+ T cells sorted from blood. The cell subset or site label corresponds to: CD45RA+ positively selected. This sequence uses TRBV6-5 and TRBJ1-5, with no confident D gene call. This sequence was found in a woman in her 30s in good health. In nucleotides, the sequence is TGTGCCAGCAGCCGGACTCGGATGCAGCCTCAGCCCCAGCATTTT. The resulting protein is CASSRTRMQPQPQHF.